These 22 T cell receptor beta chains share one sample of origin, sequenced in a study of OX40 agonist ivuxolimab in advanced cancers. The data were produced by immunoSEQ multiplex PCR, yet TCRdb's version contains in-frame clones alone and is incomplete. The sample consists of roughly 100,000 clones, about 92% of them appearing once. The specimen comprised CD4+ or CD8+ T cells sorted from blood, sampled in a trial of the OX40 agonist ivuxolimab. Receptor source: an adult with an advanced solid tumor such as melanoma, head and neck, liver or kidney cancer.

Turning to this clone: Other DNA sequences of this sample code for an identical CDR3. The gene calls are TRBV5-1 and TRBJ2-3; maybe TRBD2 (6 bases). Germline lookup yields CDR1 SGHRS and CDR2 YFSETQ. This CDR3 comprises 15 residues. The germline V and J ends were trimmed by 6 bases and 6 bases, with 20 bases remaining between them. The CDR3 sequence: CASTVGGQLGDTQYF. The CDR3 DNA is TGCGCCAGCACGGTTGGAGGGCAGCTCGGGGATACGCAGTATTTT.

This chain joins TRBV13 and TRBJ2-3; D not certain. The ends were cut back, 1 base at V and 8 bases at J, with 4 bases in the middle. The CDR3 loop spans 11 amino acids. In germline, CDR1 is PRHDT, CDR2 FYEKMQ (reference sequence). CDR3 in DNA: TGTGCCAGCAGCTTAGAGGTTACGCAGTATTTT. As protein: CASSLEVTQYF.

DNA of the CDR3: TGTGCCAGCAGTTCCTATACCCGGGACAGGGCGGGGCTAGCGGACCCAGTGGTCAAAAACATTCAGTACTTC. This encodes CASSSYTRDRAGLADPVVKNIQYF. The chain couples TRBV28 to TRBJ2-4, with 9 bases fitting TRBD1. The V and J ends lost 4 bases and 3 bases, in that order; junction bases with no gene match: 31. Germline lookup yields CDR1 MDHEN and CDR2 SYDVKM. The CDR3 is 24 amino acids.

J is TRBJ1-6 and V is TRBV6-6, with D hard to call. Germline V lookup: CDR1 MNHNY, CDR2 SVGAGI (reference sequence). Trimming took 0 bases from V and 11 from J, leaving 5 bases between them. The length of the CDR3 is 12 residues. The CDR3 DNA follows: TGTGCCAGCAGTTACTCGGCCGCACCCCTCCACTTT. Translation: CASSYSAAPLHF.

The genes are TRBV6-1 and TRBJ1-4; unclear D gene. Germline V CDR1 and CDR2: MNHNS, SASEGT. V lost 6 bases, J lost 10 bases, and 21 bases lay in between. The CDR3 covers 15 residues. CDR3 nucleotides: TGTGCCAGCAGAGTTGAGGCAGCCTTATGGGGAAAACTGTTTTTT. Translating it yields CASRVEAALWGKLFF.

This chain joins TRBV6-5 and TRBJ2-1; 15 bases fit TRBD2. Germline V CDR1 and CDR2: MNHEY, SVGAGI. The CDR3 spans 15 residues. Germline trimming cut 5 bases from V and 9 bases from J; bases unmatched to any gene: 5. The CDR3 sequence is CASSGLAGGPGEQFF. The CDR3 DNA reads TGTGCCAGCAGTGGACTAGCGGGGGGGCCGGGTGAGCAGTTCTTC.

In DNA, the CDR3 is TGTGCCAGCAGTTTTCTGGAGACGTACCGTAACTACGAGCAGTACGTC. This gives the protein CASSFLETYRNYEQYV. The chain carries TRBV27 and TRBJ2-7; no definite D call. Germline loops: CDR1 MNHEY, CDR2 SMNVEV (reference sequence). V shed 3 bases and J shed 3 bases, with 18 bases lying between them. CDR3 size: 16 residues.

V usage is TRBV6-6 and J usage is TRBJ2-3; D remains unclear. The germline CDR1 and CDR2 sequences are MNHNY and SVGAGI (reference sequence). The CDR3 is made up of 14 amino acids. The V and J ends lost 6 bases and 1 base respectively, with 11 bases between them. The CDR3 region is CASRAYRGTDTQYF. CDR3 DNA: TGTGCCAGCAGGGCCTACCGGGGCACAGATACGCAGTATTTT.

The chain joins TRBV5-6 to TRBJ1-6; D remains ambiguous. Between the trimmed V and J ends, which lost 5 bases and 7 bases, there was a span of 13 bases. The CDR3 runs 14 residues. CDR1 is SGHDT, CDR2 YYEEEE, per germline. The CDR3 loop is CASSQRGLNSPLHF. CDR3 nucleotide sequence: TGTGCCAGCAGTCAAAGAGGACTCAATTCACCCCTCCACTTT.

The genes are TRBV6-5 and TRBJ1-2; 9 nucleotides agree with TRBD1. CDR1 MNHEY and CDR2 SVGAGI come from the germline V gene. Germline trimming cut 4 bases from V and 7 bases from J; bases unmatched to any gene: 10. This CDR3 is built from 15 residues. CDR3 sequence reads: CASSWGMGQGRGYTF. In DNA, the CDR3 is TGTGCCAGCAGTTGGGGGATGGGACAGGGACGTGGCTACACCTTC.

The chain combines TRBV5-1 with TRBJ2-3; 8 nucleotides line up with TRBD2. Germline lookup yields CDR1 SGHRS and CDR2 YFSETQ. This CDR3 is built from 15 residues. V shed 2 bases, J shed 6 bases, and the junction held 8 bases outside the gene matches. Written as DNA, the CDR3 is TGCGCCAGCAGCTTAGGACTAGCTCGAACGGATACGCAGTATTTT. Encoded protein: CASSLGLARTDTQYF.

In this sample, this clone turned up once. The CDR3 region has the DNA TGTGCCAGCAGCTTATTTCTTATCCTCAACACTGAAGCTTTCTTT. This gives the protein CASSLFLILNTEAFF. The chain couples TRBV11-3 to TRBJ1-1, with D unclear. Germline values: CDR1 SGHNT, CDR2 YENEEA. The CDR3 has 15 amino acids. Trimming took off 2 bases at V and 2 bases at J, with 12 bases between the two ends.

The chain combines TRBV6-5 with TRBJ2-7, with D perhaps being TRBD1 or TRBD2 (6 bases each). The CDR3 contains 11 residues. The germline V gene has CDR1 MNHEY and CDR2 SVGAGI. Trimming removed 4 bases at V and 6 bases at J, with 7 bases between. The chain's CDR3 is CASSWGAEQYV. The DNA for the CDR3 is TGTGCCAGCAGTTGGGGGGCCGAGCAGTACGTC.

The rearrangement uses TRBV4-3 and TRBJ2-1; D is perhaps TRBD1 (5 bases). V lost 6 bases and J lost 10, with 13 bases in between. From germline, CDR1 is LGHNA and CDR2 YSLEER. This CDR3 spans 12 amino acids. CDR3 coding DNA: TGCGCCAGCAGTTTTCAGGGTCGGGAGCAGTTCTTC. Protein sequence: CASSFQGREQFF.

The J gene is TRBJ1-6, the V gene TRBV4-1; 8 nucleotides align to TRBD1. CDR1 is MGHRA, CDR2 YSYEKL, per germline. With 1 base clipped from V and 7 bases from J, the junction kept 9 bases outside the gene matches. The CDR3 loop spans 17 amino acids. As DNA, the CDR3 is TGCGCCAGCAGCCAAGTGGCAGGTACAGGGGGGAATTCACCCCTCCACTTT. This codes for CASSQVAGTGGNSPLHF.

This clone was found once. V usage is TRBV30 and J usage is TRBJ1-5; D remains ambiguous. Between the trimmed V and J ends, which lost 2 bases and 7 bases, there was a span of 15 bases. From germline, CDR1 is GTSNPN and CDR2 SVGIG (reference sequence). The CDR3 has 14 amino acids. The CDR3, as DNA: TGTGCCTGGAGTTACCACCACAGAGAGCAGCCCCAGCATTTT. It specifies CAWSYHHREQPQHF.

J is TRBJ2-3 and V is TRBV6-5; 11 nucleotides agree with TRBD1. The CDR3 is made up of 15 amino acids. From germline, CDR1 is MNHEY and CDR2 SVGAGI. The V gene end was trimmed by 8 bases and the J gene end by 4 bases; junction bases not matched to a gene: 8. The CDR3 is CASRRPGQGADTQYF. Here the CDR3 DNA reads TGTGCCAGCCGAAGACCGGGACAGGGGGCAGATACGCAGTATTTT.

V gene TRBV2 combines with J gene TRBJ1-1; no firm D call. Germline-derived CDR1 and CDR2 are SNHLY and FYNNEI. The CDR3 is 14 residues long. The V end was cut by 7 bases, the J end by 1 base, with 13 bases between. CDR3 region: CASKSGRSNTEAFF. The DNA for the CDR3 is TGTGCCAGCAAGTCGGGAAGATCGAACACTGAAGCTTTCTTT.

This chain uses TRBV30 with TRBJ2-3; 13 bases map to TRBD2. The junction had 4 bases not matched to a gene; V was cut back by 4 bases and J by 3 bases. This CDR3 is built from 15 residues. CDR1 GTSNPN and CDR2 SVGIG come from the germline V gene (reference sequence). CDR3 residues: CAWTQTSGRTDTQYF. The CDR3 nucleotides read TGTGCCTGGACCCAGACTAGCGGGAGGACAGATACGCAGTATTTT.

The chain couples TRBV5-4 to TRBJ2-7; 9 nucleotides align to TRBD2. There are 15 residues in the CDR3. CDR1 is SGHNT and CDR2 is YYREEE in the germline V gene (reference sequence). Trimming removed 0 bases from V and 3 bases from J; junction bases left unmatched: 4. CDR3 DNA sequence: TGTGCCAGCAGCTTGGGGCGGGAGGGATACTACGAGCAGTACGTC. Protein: CASSLGREGYYEQYV.

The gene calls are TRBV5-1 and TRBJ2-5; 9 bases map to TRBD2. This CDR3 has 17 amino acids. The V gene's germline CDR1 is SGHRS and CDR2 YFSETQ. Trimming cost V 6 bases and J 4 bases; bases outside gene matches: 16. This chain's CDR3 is CASNPPLLAGVAETQYF. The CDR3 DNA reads TGCGCCAGCAACCCTCCCCTATTAGCGGGAGTAGCAGAGACCCAGTACTTC.

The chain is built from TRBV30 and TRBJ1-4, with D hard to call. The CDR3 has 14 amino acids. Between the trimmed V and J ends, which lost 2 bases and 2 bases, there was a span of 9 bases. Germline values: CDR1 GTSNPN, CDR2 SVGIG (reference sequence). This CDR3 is CAWSNYNTNEKLFF. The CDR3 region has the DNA TGTGCCTGGAGTAACTATAACACTAATGAAAAACTGTTTTTT.